This T cell receptor (beta chain) is from a study of blood T cell repertoires in COVID-19. Study-wide background: Samples taken during acute and convalescent COVID-19 were collected in the United States, Italy and Spain.

Study processing details: Reference gene primer amplification yielded estimated nucleated cell counts. Profiled with immunoSEQ multiplex PCR; TCRdb holds only in-frame clones, not every one. From that table come the V and J calls and clone size; the DNA was used to work out D and trimming. The sample shows around 46,000 clones, over 75% of them seen only once. This CDR3 is built from 14 residues. Germline values: CDR1 SNHLY, CDR2 FYNNEI. V lost 6 bases, J lost 5 bases, and 13 bases lay in between. This TCR was recovered from a man between 50 and 59 years old with acute or convalescent COVID-19. Sequenced sample: peripheral blood. This rearrangement joins TRBV2 to TRBJ1-4; no clear D gene. CDR3 sequence reads: CASRADNSNEKLFF. CDR3 DNA: TGTGCCAGCAGGGCTGACAACTCAAATGAAAAACTGTTTTTT. The variable domain in full, completed from reference TRBV2 and TRBJ1-4, reads EPEVTQTPSHQVTQMGQEVILRCVPISNHLYFYWYRQILGQKVEFLVSFYNNEISEKSEIFDDQFSVERPDGSNFTLKIRSTKLEDSAMYFCASRADNSNEKLFFGSGTQLSVL.